The 27 T cell receptor beta chains listed next were all sequenced from one sample in a study of breast tumors, draining lymph nodes, adjacent tissues. MiXCR, run by TCRdb on the multiplex PCR reads, gives a single entry per CDR3 protein. The data hold under 150,000 distinct CDR3 sequences, with just under 20% observed a single time. The lymph nodes were axillary draining lymph nodes from breast cancer patients. Sequencing was carried out using axillary lymph node tissue. The receptors stem from a female donor with breast cancer. Some clones in this sample may be carry-over from other donors' samples.

A note on this clonotype: A single base separates this from a much larger clone, so it may be a read error. CDR3 DNA: TGTGCCAGCAGATATAGCGGGGGGGCCGGTGAGCAGTACTTC. Amino acids: CASRYSGGAGEQYF. The chain links TRBV7-2 to TRBJ2-7, with 11 bases aligning to TRBD2. With 6 bases clipped from V and 7 bases from J, the junction kept 8 bases outside the gene matches. Germline V gene data show CDR1 as SGHTA and CDR2 as FQGNSA. The CDR3 loop spans 14 amino acids.

Concerning this clonotype itself: This may come from a read error, since a much larger clone is one base off. The V call is TRBV19, the J call TRBJ1-5, with a tentative D call TRBD1 (5 bases). Germline loops: CDR1 LNHDA, CDR2 SQIVND (reference sequence). This CDR3 region has 13 residues. The CDR3 is CAGSIGHNQPQHF. The CDR3 DNA follows: TGTGCCGGTAGTATTGGACACAATCAGCCCCAGCATTTT.

This clonotype has at least ten counts. The chain couples TRBV6-5 to TRBJ2-3, with unresolved D. V was trimmed by 2 bases and J by 6 bases, leaving 6 bases between them. The CDR3 has 12 amino acids. Per germline, CDR1 MNHEY and CDR2 SVGAGI. The CDR3 loop reads CASSYQRDTQYF. DNA for the CDR3: TGTGCCAGCAGTTACCAACGGGATACGCAGTATTTT.

The sample holds many counts of this clonotype. The V call is TRBV4-1, the J call TRBJ2-5, with 13 bases identical to TRBD2. Germline V CDR1 and CDR2: MGHRA, YSYEKL. CDR3 length: 19 amino acids. V shed 0 bases and J 5 bases; nucleotides not matched to a gene: 12. The CDR3 spells CASSQDRTSGGSIEETQYF. The CDR3 nucleotides are TGCGCCAGCAGCCAAGATAGGACTAGCGGGGGCTCAATAGAGGAGACCCAGTACTTC.

The sample holds many counts of this clonotype. The chain joins TRBV24-1 to TRBJ2-3; 11 bases fit TRBD2. Germline CDR1 reads KGHDR; CDR2 reads SFDVKD. The CDR3 consists of 16 residues. V shed 2 bases and J 0 bases; nucleotides not matched to a gene: 0. Here the CDR3 DNA reads TGTGCCACCAGTGATTGGACTAGCGGGAGCACAGATACGCAGTATTTT. Encoded protein: CATSDWTSGSTDTQYF.

This clonotype was found many times. This chain links TRBV9 with TRBJ2-2; 9 nucleotides align to TRBD2. The germline V gene encodes CDR1 SGDLS and CDR2 YYNGEE. The V and J ends lost 4 bases and 0 bases, in that order; junction bases with no gene match: 1. The CDR3 has 15 amino acids. The CDR3 coding sequence is TGTGCCAGCAGCCCTAGCGGGGCGAACACCGGGGAGCTGTTTTTT. Protein: CASSPSGANTGELFF.

Notes on this clonotype: A much larger clone is a single base away; this may be a read error. This chain connects TRBV3-1 to TRBJ1-2; D is unclear. V was cut by 4 bases and J by 4 bases, with 13 bases left in between. The CDR3 consists of 14 residues. Germline values: CDR1 LGHDT, CDR2 YNNKEL (reference sequence). DNA of the CDR3: TGTGCCAGCAGCCGAGATCTGTCTCTCTATGGCTACACCTTC. Translated: CASSRDLSLYGYTF.

This clonotype was counted ten times or more. The chain recombines TRBV5-1 with TRBJ2-1; D is perhaps TRBD2 (6 bases). The V end was cut by 3 bases, the J end by 0 bases, with 16 bases between. Germline values: CDR1 SGHRS, CDR2 YFSETQ. The CDR3 has 17 amino acids. The CDR3 loop reads CASSSGNRGSSYNEQFF. CDR3 nucleotide sequence: TGCGCCAGCAGCTCAGGAAATCGGGGGTCCTCCTACAATGAGCAGTTCTTC. Looking up the rest from reference TRBV5-1 and TRBJ2-1 gives the full variable domain: KAGVTQTPRYLIKTRGQQVTLSCSPISGHRSVSWYQQTPGQGLQFLFEYFSETQRNKGNFPGRFSGRQFSNSRSEMNVSTLELGDSALYLCASSSGNRGSSYNEQFFGPGTRLTVL.

Details on this clonotype: This sequence may be a read error, since a much larger clone differs from it by one base. The V gene is TRBV7-9, the J gene TRBJ2-7; 10 bases are shared with TRBD1. The CDR3 sequence is 15 residues long. Trimming cost V 5 bases and J 2 bases; bases outside gene matches: 6. Germline CDR1 SEHNR, CDR2 FQNEAQ (reference sequence). CDR3 DNA sequence: TGTGCCAGCAGCGGGGGACAGGGGAAAGCCTACGAGCAGTACTTC. Its protein product is CASSGGQGKAYEQYF. The complete variable domain, with remaining parts taken from reference TRBV7-9 and TRBJ2-7, reads DTGVSQNPRHKITKRGQNVTFRCDPISEHNRLYWYRQTLGQGPEFLTYFQNEAQLEKSRLLSDRFSAERPKGSFSTLEIQRTEQGDSAMYLCASSGGQGKAYEQYFGPGTRLTVT.

There are many counts of this clonotype. The chain has TRBV6-6 and TRBJ1-2; D ambiguous. Deletions cut 7 bases from V and 3 bases from J, with 12 bases between. The CDR3 has 13 amino acids. CDR1 and CDR2 (germline): MNHNY, SVGAGI (reference sequence). The CDR3 DNA sequence: TGTGCCAGCACCTTACCCGGGGACTATGGCTACACCTTC. It yields the protein CASTLPGDYGYTF.

Details on this clonotype: A single base separates this from a much larger clone, so it may be a read error. The DNA for the CDR3 is TGCGCCAGCAGTGACCTAAATTCACCCCTCCGCTTT. The encoded protein is CASSDLNSPLRF. The chain recombines TRBV10-1 with TRBJ1-6; no clear D. This CDR3 is built from 12 residues. Germline V CDR1 and CDR2: WNHNN, SYGVQD (reference sequence).

This clonotype was seen at least ten times. This chain uses TRBV20-1 with TRBJ1-5; D ambiguous. This CDR3 contains 14 residues. V lost 0 bases, J lost 7 bases, and 13 bases lay in between. Germline lookup yields CDR1 DFQATT and CDR2 SNEGSKA (reference sequence). The CDR3 reads CSARDRTLLQPQHF. The CDR3 DNA is TGCAGTGCTAGAGATCGAACCCTCCTGCAGCCCCAGCATTTT.

There are many counts of this clonotype. V usage is TRBV20-1 and J usage is TRBJ2-7; TRBD2 might be the D (6 bases). The V and J ends lost 6 bases and 4 bases respectively, with 10 bases between them. CDR1 and CDR2 (germline): DFQATT, SNEGSKA (reference sequence). The CDR3 is 11 residues long. CDR3 loop: CSASREYEQYF. CDR3 nucleotides: TGCAGTGCCTCCCGGGAGTACGAGCAGTACTTC.

This clonotype was found many times. The chain joins TRBV3-1 to TRBJ1-2, with D unresolved. The germline V and J ends were trimmed by 3 bases and 2 bases, with 7 bases remaining between them. Germline V gene lookup returns CDR1 LGHDT and CDR2 YNNKEL (reference sequence). The CDR3 sequence is 13 residues long. The CDR3: CASSQHYNYGYTF. The CDR3 bases are TGTGCCAGCAGCCAGCATTACAACTATGGCTACACCTTC.

This clonotype was counted many times. The chain carries TRBV20-1 and TRBJ2-7; 13 nucleotides line up with TRBD2. With 5 bases clipped from V and 3 bases from J, the junction kept 4 bases outside the gene matches. The germline gives CDR1 DFQATT, CDR2 SNEGSKA (reference sequence). The CDR3 runs 14 residues. Here the CDR3 reads CSASGLAGVYEQYF. The CDR3 nucleotides read TGCAGTGCTTCCGGACTAGCGGGAGTCTACGAGCAGTACTTC.

V is TRBV18 and J is TRBJ2-1; 13 nucleotides agree with TRBD2. Germline loops: CDR1 KGHSH, CDR2 LQKENI. V shed 2 bases, J shed 0 bases, and the junction held 4 bases outside the gene matches. CDR3 length equals 18 residues. The CDR3, as DNA: TGTGCCAGCTCACCAGTGACTAGCGGGAGGAGCTCCTACAATGAGCAGTTCTTC. It translates to CASSPVTSGRSSYNEQFF.

This clonotype has more than one count but fewer than ten. The chain links TRBV20-1 to TRBJ2-4, with D maybe TRBD2 (6 bases). V was cut by 0 bases and J by 0 bases, with 9 bases left in between. The germline CDR1 and CDR2 sequences are DFQATT and SNEGSKA (reference sequence). The CDR3 extends over 15 amino acids. The CDR3 here is CSAREGRLAKNIQYF. Here the CDR3 DNA reads TGCAGTGCTAGAGAAGGGAGGTTAGCCAAAAACATTCAGTACTTC.

This clonotype was recorded at least ten times. The chain couples TRBV7-9 to TRBJ2-1; 9 bases map to TRBD2. The CDR3 is 18 residues long. CDR1 is SEHNR and CDR2 is FQNEAQ in the germline V gene (reference sequence). V shed 1 base and J 9 bases; nucleotides not matched to a gene: 16. CDR3 residues: CASSLGGSGGLPAGEQFF. The CDR3 DNA reads as TGTGCCAGCAGCTTAGGGGGGAGCGGGGGGCTGCCCGCTGGTGAGCAGTTCTTC. The variable domain in full, completed from reference TRBV7-9 and TRBJ2-1, reads DTGVSQNPRHKITKRGQNVTFRCDPISEHNRLYWYRQTLGQGPEFLTYFQNEAQLEKSRLLSDRFSAERPKGSFSTLEIQRTEQGDSAMYLCASSLGGSGGLPAGEQFFGPGTRLTVL.

In its sample, this clonotype was seen many times. The gene calls are TRBV30 and TRBJ2-1; tentative D call: TRBD2 (5 bases). CDR3 size: 14 residues. Germline loops: CDR1 GTSNPN, CDR2 SVGIG (reference sequence). The V and J ends lost 5 bases and 0 bases respectively, with 11 bases between them. CDR3 DNA: TGTGCCTGGGGACGAGGGAGCTCCTACAATGAGCAGTTCTTC. Amino acid sequence: CAWGRGSSYNEQFF. Variable domain in full (rest from reference TRBV30 and TRBJ2-1): SQTIHQWPATLVQPVGSPLSLECTVEGTSNPNLYWYRQAAGRGLQLLFYSVGIGQISSEVPQNLSASRPQDRQFILSSKKLLLSDSGFYLCAWGRGSSYNEQFFGPGTRLTVL.

The sample holds a few counts of this clonotype. The rearrangement joins TRBV19 to TRBJ2-1; D is undetermined. The length of the CDR3 is 15 residues. Trimming took 5 bases from V and 4 from J, leaving 15 bases between them. CDR1 LNHDA and CDR2 SQIVND come from the germline V gene (reference sequence). The CDR3 loop is CASSSQTFPYNEQFF. In nucleotides, the CDR3 is TGTGCCAGTAGTTCTCAAACATTCCCTTACAATGAGCAGTTCTTC.

V gene TRBV6-5 combines with J gene TRBJ1-4, with D unresolved. Germline V gene sequence: CDR1 MNHEY, CDR2 SVGAGI. The CDR3 totals 16 residues. The V and J ends lost 0 bases and 14 bases respectively, with 22 bases between them. The CDR3 DNA sequence: TGTGCCAGCAGTTACTCCGACCCCACAACTAATGAAGAGCTGTTTTTT. This translates into CASSYSDPTTNEELFF.

This clonotype has at least ten counts. V is TRBV6-6 and J is TRBJ2-1; tentatively, D is TRBD2 (5 bases). Germline V gene lookup returns CDR1 MNHNY and CDR2 SVGAGI (reference sequence). There are 15 residues in the CDR3. Trimming cost V 2 bases and J 6 bases, with 14 bases left between them. The CDR3 coding sequence is TGTGCCAGCAGTTACGAAAGATTAGCGACCAATGAGCAGTTCTTC. It specifies CASSYERLATNEQFF.

This clonotype was counted many times. V is TRBV4-1 and J is TRBJ1-4; D not certain. The germline V gene encodes CDR1 MGHRA and CDR2 YSYEKL. This CDR3 region has 16 residues. The V end was cut by 3 bases, the J end by 0 bases, with 11 bases between. Here the CDR3 reads CASSQLAGTTNEKLFF. The CDR3 bases are TGCGCCAGCAGCCAGCTAGCAGGCACAACTAATGAAAAACTGTTTTTT.

This clonotype showed up many times. The rearrangement joins TRBV5-1 to TRBJ2-1, with 14 positions matching TRBD2. The V segment lost 0 bases and the J segment 6 bases; nucleotides outside the gene matches: 5. Per germline, CDR1 SGHRS and CDR2 YFSETQ. CDR3 size: 17 residues. The CDR3 coding sequence is TGCGCCAGCAGCTTGGAGGTCGGACTAGCGGGAGGCAATGAGCAGTTCTTC. Translation: CASSLEVGLAGGNEQFF.

This clonotype occurred many times. J is TRBJ2-7 and V is TRBV27; TRBD1 aligns across 8 bases. The CDR3 totals 15 residues. After removal of 5 bases from V and 5 bases from J, the junction contained 11 bases not matched to a gene. Looked up from germline, CDR1 is MNHEY and CDR2 is SMNVEV (reference sequence). CDR3 region: CASSHTLDRAHEQYF. For the CDR3, the DNA is TGTGCCAGCAGTCATACCCTGGACAGGGCCCACGAGCAGTACTTC.

This chain uses TRBV28 with TRBJ1-5; 9 nucleotides line up with TRBD1. CDR3 length equals 17 residues. Germline V gene data show CDR1 as MDHEN and CDR2 as SYDVKM. V lost 4 bases to trimming and J lost 0 bases; unmatched junction nucleotides: 7. In DNA form, the CDR3 reads TGTGCCAGCAGTTCCGGGACAGGGCTGTTTAGCAATCAGCCCCAGCATTTT. Residues: CASSSGTGLFSNQPQHF.

This clonotype has at least ten counts. The rearrangement joins TRBV7-9 to TRBJ2-1, with TRBD2 matching over 13 bases. Germline CDR1 SEHNR, CDR2 FQNEAQ (reference sequence). The CDR3 has 15 amino acids. Trimming cost V 5 bases and J 6 bases; bases outside gene matches: 4. This CDR3 reads CASSPRLAGGNEQFF. CDR3 DNA sequence: TGTGCCAGCAGCCCTCGACTAGCGGGAGGCAATGAGCAGTTCTTC.